This T cell receptor (beta chain) was identified during a study of T-cell memory formation after mild COVID-19. TCRdb recomputed calls from the 5' RACE reads with MiXCR, one row per CDR3 protein. The sample contains roughly 100,000 distinct CDR3 sequences, roughly an eighth of which appear only once. Germline CDR1 SEHNR, CDR2 FQNEAQ (reference sequence). The CDR3 is 18 amino acids. Trimming cost V 1 base and J 2 bases, with 20 bases left between them. This chain links TRBV7-9 with TRBJ2-5; tentatively, D is TRBD2 (5 bases). What was sequenced was PBMCs or a T cell subset sorted from them (not recorded which). The source of this sequence is an adult woman who had mild COVID-19 (a few samples of this study predate the infection). Cell type and time point are not known. CDR3 in amino acids: CASSLEVLASALQETQYF. The CDR3 DNA sequence: TGTGCCAGCAGCTTAGAGGTCTTAGCGTCTGCCCTTCAAGAGACCCAGTACTTC.